These 3 T cell receptor beta chains came from one sample sequenced in a study of cytomegalovirus exposure and HLA in healthy donors. Primers included in the PCR were 60 Vbeta and 13 Jbeta primers. The method was immunoSEQ multiplex PCR; TCRdb's version includes in-frame clones alone and lacks a portion of them. The profile shows under 150,000 clones, about three quarters of them singletons. The specimen sequenced was PBMCs. The origin of the receptors is a woman aged 40 to 50 in good health and CMV-seronegative.

The rearrangement uses TRBV14 and TRBJ1-5, with TRBD1 matching 8 bases. The CDR3 covers 18 residues. Germline V gene lookup returns CDR1 SGHDN and CDR2 FVKESK. V was clipped by 0 bases and J by 3 bases; unmatched bases: 10. DNA of the CDR3: TGTGCCAGCAGCCAAGATCAGGACAGGGATACGATCAATCAGCCCCAGCATTTT. Its translation is CASSQDQDRDTINQPQHF.

The chain combines TRBV6-1 with TRBJ2-3; tentative D call: TRBD2 (5 bases). Trimming left V 6 bases short and J 3 bases short, with 13 bases between. The CDR3 has 14 residues. CDR1 and CDR2 from the germline V gene are MNHNS and SASEGT. For the CDR3, the DNA is TGTGCCAGCAGCCCTAGCTGGGGAACAGATACGCAGTATTTT. Amino acid sequence: CASSPSWGTDTQYF.

J is TRBJ1-5 and V is TRBV4-1; 8 bases agree with TRBD1. Germline CDR1 MGHRA, CDR2 YSYEKL. The CDR3 loop spans 15 amino acids. The J segment lost 3 bases and the V segment lost 1 base, leaving 2 bases of the junction unmatched. DNA for the CDR3: TGCGCCAGCAGCCAAGGGACAGGGATCAATCAGCCCCAGCATTTT. Translated, it gives CASSQGTGINQPQHF.